The source of this TCR beta chain is a study of neurological immune-mediated disorders. This clonotype has ten or more counts. Its cognate antigen is unknown. The cDNA was generated by 5'RACE with 10-nucleotide random UMIs. The output of every sequencing run exceeded 180 million TCR-beta sequences, derived from 15-18 subjects. TCRdb independently ran MiXCR on the 5' RACE reads; one entry per CDR3 protein. The sample yields 30,000 to 40,000 distinct CDR3 sequences, 3.8% seen once. Points from the study as a whole: HTLV-1-associated myelopathy ranked highest for TCR clonal expansion and multiple sclerosis lowest, beneath healthy controls.

PBMCs numbering 2 million and stored at -80 C yielded the unsorted libraries. Sequencing was done on a sample of PBMCs. The sequence came from a man aged 30 to 45 with multiple sclerosis.

This chain's CDR3 is CASSFVDESTDTQYF. The CDR3 DNA sequence: TGTGCCAGCAGCTTCGTCGACGAAAGCACAGATACGCAGTATTTT. V is TRBV5-6 and J is TRBJ2-3; D is unclear. V was trimmed by 2 bases and J by 0 bases, leaving 10 bases between them. CDR1 and CDR2 from the germline V gene are SGHDT and YYEEEE. There are 15 residues in the CDR3.